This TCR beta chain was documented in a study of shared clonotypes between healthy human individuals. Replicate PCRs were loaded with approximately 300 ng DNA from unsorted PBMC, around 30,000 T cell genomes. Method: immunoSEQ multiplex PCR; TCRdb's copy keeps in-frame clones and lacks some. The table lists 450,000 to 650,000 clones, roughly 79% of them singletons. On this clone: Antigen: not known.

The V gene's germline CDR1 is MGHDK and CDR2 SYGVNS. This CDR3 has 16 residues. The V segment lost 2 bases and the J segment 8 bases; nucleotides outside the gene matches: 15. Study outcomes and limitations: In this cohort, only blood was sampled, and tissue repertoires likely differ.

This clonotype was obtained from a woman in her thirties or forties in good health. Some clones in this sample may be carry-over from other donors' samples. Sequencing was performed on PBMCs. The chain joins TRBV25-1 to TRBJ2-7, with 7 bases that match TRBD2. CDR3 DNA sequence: TGTGCCAGCAGTGAAACAAGGCCCTCTAGGCGGGAGAAGCAGTACTTC. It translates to CASSETRPSRREKQYF.